This T cell receptor beta chain was observed in a study of early T cells in non-severe SARS-CoV-2 infection (dated by TCRdb to about 2021). About the full investigation: Bulk RNA from unsorted whole blood was used for TCR sequencing, so alpha and beta chains could not be paired. General findings and caveats noted by the study authors: VDJdb matching was skewed toward anti-spike CD8 responses, so virus-specific expansions were likely underestimated and private and CD4 specificities were missed.

This clonotype came up many times. The target of this receptor is not known. No much larger clonotype is one base removed from it; base qualities were not supplied. This was a case-control study nested in a cohort of healthcare workers in London, UK, who had nasopharyngeal swab PCR tests and blood samples taken every week. Healthcare workers were enrolled in the week of the UK lockdown, from 23 to 31 March 2020, and were followed every week for up to roughly 15 weeks. Library preparation was by 5' RACE. Sequenced on a NextSeq 500. Unique molecular identifiers were attached to individual cDNA molecules in the TCR library protocol so that sequencing error and PCR bias could be corrected. Both TCR alpha and beta chains were sequenced, and tight co-correlation was observed between alpha and beta sequence abundances in each sample. Regarding the original processing steps: Decombinator V4 was used to annotate TCR sequences for V gene, J gene and CDR3. Expanded TCRs were defined as changing significantly between any two time points under a Poisson model with p below 0.0001. TCR abundances were normalised to the total number of TCRs sequenced per sample and were expressed as counts per million. MAIT TCRs were defined by TRAV1-2 paired with TRAJ12, TRAJ20 or TRAJ33, and iNKT TCRs by TRAV10 paired with TRAJ18. VDJdb, accessed on 1 November 2021, was searched for TCRs annotated for CMV, EBV and SARS-CoV-2, and TCRs annotated for more than one antigen were excluded. The public reads were reprocessed in TCRdb via fastp at Q25 and MiXCR, keeping in-frame beta chains. Rows merge per CDR3 protein into single entries with the most common DNA and genes. The V and J calls reflect TCRdb's pipeline rather than the authors' work. The sample contains approximately 69,000 distinct CDR3 sequences, around 10% of them found a single time. Jointly, the top ten make up around 6% of the sample.

The junction carries 5 bases between V and J, which are trimmed by 0 bases and 3 bases respectively. The CDR3 has 13 amino acids, counting the end cysteine and phenylalanine. This entry keeps only the CDR3 DNA: 39 bases, framed from base 1. From the germline V gene (reference sequence), CDR1 is LNHDA and CDR2 is SQIVND. The sample in question was whole blood, obtained at baseline. The sequence was obtained from an adult who was a healthcare worker with PCR-confirmed SARS-CoV-2 infection or an uninfected control (not recorded which). The chain employs TRBV19 and TRBJ1-2; the D gene identity is not certain. CDR3 region: CASSIEGYYGYTF. The DNA is as follows: TGTGCCAGTAGTATAGAGGGCTACTATGGCTACACCTTC.